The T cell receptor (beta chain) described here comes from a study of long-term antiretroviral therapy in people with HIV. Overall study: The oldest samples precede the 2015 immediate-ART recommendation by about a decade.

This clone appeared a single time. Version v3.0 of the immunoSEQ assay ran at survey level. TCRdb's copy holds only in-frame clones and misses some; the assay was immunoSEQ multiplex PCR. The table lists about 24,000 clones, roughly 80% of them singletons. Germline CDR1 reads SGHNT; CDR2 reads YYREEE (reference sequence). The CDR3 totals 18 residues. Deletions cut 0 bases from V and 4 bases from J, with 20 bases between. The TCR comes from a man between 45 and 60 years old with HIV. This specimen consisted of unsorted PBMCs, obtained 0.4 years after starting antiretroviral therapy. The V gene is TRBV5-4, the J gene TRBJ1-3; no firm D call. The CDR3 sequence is CASSLAATSSRAGNTIYF. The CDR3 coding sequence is TGTGCCAGCAGCTTGGCCGCGACCTCTTCGCGCGCAGGAAACACCATATATTTT.